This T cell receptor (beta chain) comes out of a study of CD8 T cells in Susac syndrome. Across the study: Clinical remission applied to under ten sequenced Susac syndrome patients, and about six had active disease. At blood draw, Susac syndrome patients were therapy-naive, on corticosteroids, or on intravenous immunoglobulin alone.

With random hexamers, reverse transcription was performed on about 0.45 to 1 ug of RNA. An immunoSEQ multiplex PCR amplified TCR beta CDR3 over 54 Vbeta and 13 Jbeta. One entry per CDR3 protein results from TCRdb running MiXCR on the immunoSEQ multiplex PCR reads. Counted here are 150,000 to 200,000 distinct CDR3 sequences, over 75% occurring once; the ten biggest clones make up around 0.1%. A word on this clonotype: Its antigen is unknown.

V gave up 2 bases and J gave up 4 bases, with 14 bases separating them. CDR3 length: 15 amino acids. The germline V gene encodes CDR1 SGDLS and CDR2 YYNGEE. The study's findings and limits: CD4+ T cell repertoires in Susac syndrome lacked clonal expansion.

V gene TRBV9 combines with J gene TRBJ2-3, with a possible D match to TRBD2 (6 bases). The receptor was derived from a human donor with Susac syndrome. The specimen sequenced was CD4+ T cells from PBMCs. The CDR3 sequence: CASSVQAGFADTQYF. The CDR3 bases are TGTGCCAGCAGCGTCCAGGCGGGGTTCGCAGATACGCAGTATTTT.